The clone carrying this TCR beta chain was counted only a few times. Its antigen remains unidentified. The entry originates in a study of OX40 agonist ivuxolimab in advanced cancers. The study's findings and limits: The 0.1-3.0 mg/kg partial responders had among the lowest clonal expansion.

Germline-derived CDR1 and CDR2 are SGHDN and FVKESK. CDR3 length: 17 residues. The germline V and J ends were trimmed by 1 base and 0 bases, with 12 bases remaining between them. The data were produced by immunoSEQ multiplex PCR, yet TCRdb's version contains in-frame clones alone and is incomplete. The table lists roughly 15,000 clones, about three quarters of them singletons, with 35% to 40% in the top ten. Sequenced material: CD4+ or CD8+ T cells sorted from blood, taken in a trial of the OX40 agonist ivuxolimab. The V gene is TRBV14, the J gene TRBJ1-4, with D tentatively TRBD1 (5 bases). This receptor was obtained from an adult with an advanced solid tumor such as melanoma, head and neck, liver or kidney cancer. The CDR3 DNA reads TGTGCCAGCAGCCAAGGCGAGGGGTATGCAACTAATGAAAAACTGTTTTTT. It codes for CASSQGEGYATNEKLFF.